This T cell receptor beta chain was identified during a study of T cell responses to AZD1222 COVID-19 vaccine. The V end lost 7 bases, the J end lost 11 bases, and 18 bases lay between the germline ends. CDR3 size: 13 residues. Germline CDR1 and CDR2: SNHLY and FYNNEI. Turning to this clone: Its antigen is still unknown.

The repertoire was sequenced with immunoSEQ multiplex PCR; TCRdb's copy has only in-frame clones and lacks some. The table has about 150,000 clones, around nine tenths seen once; the top ten hold roughly 4%. Study-wide points: Among the donors, most were white British and more were female, and clonal diversity was possibly underestimated. Baseline serology detected seropositivity in only 5 or 6 AZD1222 recipients.

The TCR sequence derives from an adult in good health. This chain joins TRBV2 and TRBJ1-5; D gene uncertain. Material: peripheral blood, obtained on day 0 of AZD1222 vaccination. Here the CDR3 reads CASNTLGRESQHF. The CDR3 DNA is TGTGCCAGCAACACGCTAGGGAGGGAGTCCCAGCATTTT.